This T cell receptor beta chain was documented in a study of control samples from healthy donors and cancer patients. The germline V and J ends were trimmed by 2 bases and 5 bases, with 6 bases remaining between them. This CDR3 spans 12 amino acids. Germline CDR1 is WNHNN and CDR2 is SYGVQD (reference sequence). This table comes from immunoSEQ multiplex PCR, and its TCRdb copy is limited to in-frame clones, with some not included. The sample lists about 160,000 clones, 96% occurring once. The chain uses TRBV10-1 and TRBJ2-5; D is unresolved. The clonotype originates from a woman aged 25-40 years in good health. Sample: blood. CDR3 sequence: CASSEGRETQYF. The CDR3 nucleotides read TGCGCCAGCAGTGAGGGCAGGGAGACCCAGTACTTC.